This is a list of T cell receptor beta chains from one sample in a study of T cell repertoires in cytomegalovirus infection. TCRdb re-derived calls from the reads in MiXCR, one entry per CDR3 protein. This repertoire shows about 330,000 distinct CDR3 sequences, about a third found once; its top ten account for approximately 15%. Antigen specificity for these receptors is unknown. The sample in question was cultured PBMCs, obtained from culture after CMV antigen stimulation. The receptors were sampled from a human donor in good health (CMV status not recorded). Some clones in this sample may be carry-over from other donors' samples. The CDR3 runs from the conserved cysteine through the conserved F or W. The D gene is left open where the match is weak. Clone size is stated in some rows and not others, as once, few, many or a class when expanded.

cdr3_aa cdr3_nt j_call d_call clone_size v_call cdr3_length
CASSQDWTGEIYGYTF TGCGCCAGCAGCCAAGACTGGACAGGGGAGATCTATGGCTACACCTTC TRBJ1-2 TRBD1 . TRBV4-1 16
CASSSFSLQGAKNIQYF TGTGCCAGCAGCTCCTTTTCTCTACAGGGAGCCAAAAACATTCAGTACTTC TRBJ2-4 . many TRBV7-2 17
CAWSAPTEAFF TGTGCCTGGAGTGCCCCCACTGAAGCTTTCTTT TRBJ1-1 . once TRBV30 11
CSASINGQGKFNTEAFF TGCAGTGCTAGCATAAACGGACAGGGAAAATTTAACACTGAAGCTTTCTTT TRBJ1-1 TRBD1 . TRBV20-1 17
CASSPRTSGSPGEQYF TGTGCCAGCTCACCCCGGACTAGCGGGAGCCCAGGCGAGCAGTACTTC TRBJ2-7 TRBD2 few TRBV18 16
CAISVPPGQGRYEQYF TGTGCCATCAGCGTACCCCCGGGACAGGGAAGATACGAGCAGTACTTC TRBJ2-7 TRBD1 few TRBV10-3 16
CATSDPGTLWETQYF TGTGCCACCAGTGATCCCGGGACACTCTGGGAGACCCAGTACTTC TRBJ2-5 . . TRBV24-1 15
CASSVGLNTGELFF TGTGCCAGCAGCGTTGGACTGAACACCGGGGAGCTGTTTTTT TRBJ2-2 . . TRBV9 14
CASSLRTVYSNQTQHF TGTGCCAGCAGCCTTAGGACAGTGTATAGCAATCAGACCCAGCATTTT TRBJ1-5 . . TRBV7-8 16
CASSPGTGQPQHF TGTGCCAGCTCGCCGGGGACAGGACAGCCCCAGCATTTT TRBJ1-5 TRBD1 . TRBV18 13
CASSLEGGKEKLFF TGCGCCAGCAGCTTGGAAGGTGGGAAGGAAAAACTGTTTTTT TRBJ1-4 . . TRBV5-1 14
CASSDGGPGNTIYF TGTGCCAGCAGTGACGGTGGACCTGGAAACACCATATATTTT TRBJ1-3 . . TRBV6-1 14
CATSAASGFTRAGSYNEQFF TGTGCCACCAGTGCTGCTAGCGGGTTCACAAGGGCTGGATCCTACAATGAGCAGTTCTTC TRBJ2-1 TRBD2 . TRBV24-1 20
CASNRMRGSGLGEQFF TGTGCCAGTAATCGCATGCGGGGGAGCGGACTAGGTGAGCAGTTCTTC TRBJ2-1 TRBD2 . TRBV19 16
CASSPPSISDTQYF TGTGCCAGCTCACCACCCAGTATTTCAGATACGCAGTATTTT TRBJ2-3 . many TRBV18 14
CATSSSGGSSETQYF TGTGCCACCAGCTCCAGCGGGGGCTCGTCAGAGACCCAGTACTTC TRBJ2-5 TRBD2 . TRBV15 15
CATSEVRQETQYF TGTGCCACCAGTGAGGTCAGACAAGAGACCCAGTACTTC TRBJ2-5 . . TRBV24-1 13
CAWSVGRVAGNTIYF TGTGCCTGGAGTGTCGGCAGGGTCGCTGGAAACACCATATATTTT TRBJ1-3 . few TRBV30 15
CASSQDSGSGSYNEQFF TGTGCCAGCAGCCAAGATTCCGGAAGCGGGAGTTACAATGAGCAGTTCTTC TRBJ2-1 TRBD2 . TRBV4-1 17
CASSVRTLSTTDTQYF TGTGCCAGCAGTGTACGGACCTTGTCTACGACAGATACGCAGTATTTT TRBJ2-3 . . TRBV12-3/TRBV12-4 16
CASSPTRTYEQYF TGTGCCAGCAGTCCAACACGCACCTACGAGCAGTACTTC TRBJ2-7 . . TRBV28 13
CASTTSGTRLTGELFF TGTGCCAGTACCACTTCCGGGACTAGATTAACCGGGGAGCTGTTTTTT TRBJ2-2 TRBD2 . TRBV19 16
CAWSVANSNQPQHF TGTGCCTGGAGTGTAGCTAATAGCAATCAGCCCCAGCATTTT TRBJ1-5 . . TRBV30 14
CASSLVSTTFGELFF TGTGCCAGCAGCTTAGTTTCTACTACCTTCGGGGAGCTGTTTTTT TRBJ2-2 . . TRBV7-8 15
CASSLQGASATYNEQFF TGTGCCAGCAGTTTACAGGGGGCAAGCGCCACCTACAATGAGCAGTTCTTC TRBJ2-1 TRBD1 . TRBV12-3/TRBV12-4 17
CASSPTDVLGKVNEQFF TGTGCCAGCAGTCCAACGGATGTGCTCGGTAAGGTCAATGAGCAGTTCTTC TRBJ2-1 . . TRBV27 17
CASSGGLAGVVNTGELFF TGTGCCAGTAGCGGGGGACTAGCGGGAGTCGTGAACACCGGGGAGCTGTTTTTT TRBJ2-2 TRBD2 few TRBV19 18
CSVERLGLAGDNEQFF TGCAGCGTTGAAAGGTTGGGACTAGCGGGAGACAATGAGCAGTTCTTC TRBJ2-1 TRBD2 . TRBV29-1 16
CATKGGTEAFF TGTGCCACCAAAGGGGGGACTGAAGCTTTCTTT TRBJ1-1 . few TRBV10-3 11
CASWDRAEAFF TGTGCCAGTTGGGACAGGGCTGAAGCTTTCTTT TRBJ1-1 TRBD1 . TRBV19 11
CASLWRAHEQYF TGTGCCAGCCTTTGGAGGGCCCACGAGCAGTACTTC TRBJ2-7 . . TRBV27 12
CASSFLAGQGRNTEAFF TGCGCCAGCAGCTTTCTTGCCGGACAGGGAAGGAACACTGAAGCTTTCTTT TRBJ1-1 TRBD1 few TRBV5-1 17
CASSFSGASEQYF TGTGCCAGCAGCTTTAGCGGGGCCAGCGAGCAGTACTTC TRBJ2-7 TRBD2 few TRBV7-6 13
CASSFGAPGVYNEQFF TGTGCCAGCAGCTTCGGAGCGCCAGGGGTCTACAATGAGCAGTTCTTC TRBJ2-1 . many TRBV11-3 16
CASREDTEAFF TGTGCCAGCAGGGAGGACACTGAAGCTTTCTTT TRBJ1-1 . . TRBV28 11
CASSAWTGGDYGYTF TGTGCCAGCAGTGCCTGGACAGGGGGTGACTATGGCTACACCTTC TRBJ1-2 TRBD1 few TRBV28 15
CASSLPLYGYTF TGTGCCAGCAGCTTACCCTTATATGGCTACACCTTC TRBJ1-2 . few TRBV7-9 12
CASSFGQGNSGANVLTF TGCGCCAGCAGCTTTGGACAGGGGAACTCTGGGGCCAACGTCCTGACTTTC TRBJ2-6 TRBD1 . TRBV5-1 17
CASSSRDRTGNTIYF TGTGCCAGCAGTTCCCGGGACAGGACTGGAAACACCATATATTTT TRBJ1-3 TRBD1 once TRBV6-5 15
CASSPDSYGYTF TGTGCCAGTAGTCCGGACAGCTATGGCTACACCTTC TRBJ1-2 . many TRBV19 12
CASSISGRNTGELFF TGTGCCAGTAGTATTAGCGGGAGGAACACCGGGGAGCTGTTTTTT TRBJ2-2 TRBD2 . TRBV19 15
CASSAVALGGNEQFF TGTGCCAGTAGTGCCGTAGCCTTAGGGGGGAATGAGCAGTTCTTC TRBJ2-1 . . TRBV19 15